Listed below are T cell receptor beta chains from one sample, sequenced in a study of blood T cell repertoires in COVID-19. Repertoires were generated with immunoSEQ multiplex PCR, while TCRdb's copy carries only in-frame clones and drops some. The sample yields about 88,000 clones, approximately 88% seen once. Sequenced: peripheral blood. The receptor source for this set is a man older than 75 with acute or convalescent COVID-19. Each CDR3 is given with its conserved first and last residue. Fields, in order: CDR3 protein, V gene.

CASSSGLNVGSEQYF TRBV5-4
CASSYSRSYGYTF TRBV6-5
CASGGSGANVLTF TRBV7-3
CASSAGLAGVNEQFF TRBV7-3
CASSKAGPRAGANVLTF TRBV21-1
CASSLARTGYTF TRBV7-2
CASSETGGYNEQFF TRBV10-1
CASSRGQGNTEAFF TRBV7-9
CASSVISTGELFF TRBV19
CASSRPLGRGGYETQYF TRBV7-6
CANSLGGWSGNEQYF TRBV5-8
CASSPGTSGPYNEQFF TRBV5-6
CASSQDQGTYSYNEQFF TRBV14
CASSVQNTGELFF TRBV9
CASSTNYEQYF TRBV6-2/TRBV6-3
CASSSYPEGAFGEAFF TRBV5-6
CASSISAGVIHYEQYF TRBV19
CASSAAGPPGNTIYF TRBV11-2
CASSLSRIQETQYF TRBV7-2
CATSSVGGFNEQFF TRBV15
CASSYSVAGANEKLFF TRBV6-5
CASSLDAGTGNTIYF TRBV7-2
CASRPGRGQNSPLHF TRBV28
CASSMDMSMGYTF TRBV28
CASSQDKQGREKLFF TRBV4-1
CASSLAPPSYNEQFF TRBV7-3
CASSLTGGDGYTF TRBV7-3
CASSPHLSSGNTIYF TRBV27
CASSLFPDRGNTEAFF TRBV19
CAWSATGDEQYF TRBV30
CASSLGLATMDQYF TRBV7-2
CSARPGLAGGPINEQFF TRBV29-1
CAIKRDIRNYGYTF TRBV10-3
CASSETGTGELFF TRBV3-1/TRBV3-2
CATSRDLAGVYNEQFF TRBV15
CASSVEGTRTDTQYF TRBV9
CASSSGGPRRETQYF TRBV28
CASSLGTGGGETQYF TRBV3-1/TRBV3-2
CATDRGLGDTQYF TRBV19
CASSVSGQENQPQHF TRBV9